This T cell receptor (beta chain) was sequenced in a study of blood T cell repertoires in COVID-19. About the study: Samples of COVID-19 (acute and convalescent) were obtained from the United States, Italy and Spain.

Assay: immunoSEQ multiplex PCR; the TCRdb copy retains only in-frame clones and omits some. The sample records about 260,000 clones, about 91% being singletons. The CDR3 spans 17 residues. V dropped 0 bases and J dropped 9 bases, with 22 bases sitting between them. Germline lookup yields CDR1 SGHRS and CDR2 YFSETQ. The chain recombines TRBV5-1 with TRBJ2-1, with D possibly being TRBD1 (6 bases). This TCR was recovered from a person in their late teens or twenties with COVID-19, enrolled during active disease. Material for sequencing was peripheral blood. The CDR3 DNA is TGCGCCAGCAGCTTGGCCCCGAGTGGTCAGGGGTGGTCTGAGCAGTTCTTC. It yields the protein CASSLAPSGQGWSEQFF.